This TCR beta chain was profiled in a study of CD8 T cells in ankylosing spondylitis (dated by TCRdb to about 2017). Describing the broader study: To find TCR variants linked to disease, the study profiled T cell receptor beta repertoires in ankylosing spondylitis patients and healthy donors. The full study cohort was made up of approximately 27 ankylosing spondylitis patients and approximately 100 healthy donors. Peripheral blood was sampled, and synovial fluid was also collected from ankylosing spondylitis patients. General study outcomes and caveats: According to the report, matched synovial fluid samples from ankylosing spondylitis patients were significantly enriched for the disease-linked clones. A TCR beta motif of several highly homologous amino acid variants appeared characteristic of blood from ankylosing spondylitis patients. The disease-linked clones had a CD8+ phenotype and were found at relatively low frequencies in peripheral blood. Some of the motif variants had been reported before in the synovial fluid and blood of reactive arthritis patients, a finding that suggests common disease-initiation mechanisms.

The reads were generated on an Illumina HiSeq 2500. TCR beta libraries were prepared by quantitative 5'-RACE with molecular barcodes. The study's own analysis went as follows. Disease-linked TCR variants were identified with a new computational method built on a probabilistic model of VDJ rearrangement. TCRdb reprocessing: public reads trimmed at Q25 with fastp, clones called with MiXCR, in-frame beta chains kept. Each entry is one CDR3 protein sequence, shown with its most common DNA and genes. These V and J calls rely on TCRdb rather than the paper's analysis. This sample is represented by 200,000 to 250,000 distinct CDR3 sequences; 7% to 10% of them were singletons. The top ten clonotypes cover approximately 4.8% of the sample. This clonotype was observed at least ten times. It lacks a known antigen. No quality values exist for individual bases; no much larger clone is one base distant. Reading the germline V gene (reference sequence) gives CDR1 DFQATT and CDR2 SNEGSKA. V is reduced by 3 bases and J by 2 bases, leaving a spacing of 8 bases between them. From its cysteine to its phenylalanine, the CDR3 spans 12 amino acids. Of all the DNA, just the CDR3 is kept, 36 bases in frame from base 1.

Specimen: blood, either unsorted or a sorted T cell fraction (not recorded which). The receptor was derived from a female donor with ankylosing spondylitis or in good health (not recorded which). Recombination joined TRBV20-1 with TRBJ2-7; the best D guess is TRBD1, with 6 bases matching. The sequenced DNA is TGCAGTGCTAGCAGGGGCGCCTACGAGCAGTACTTC. It encodes CSASRGAYEQYF.